These T cell receptor beta chains were read from a single sample in a study of T cell responses to AZD1222 COVID-19 vaccine. The assay was immunoSEQ multiplex PCR, and TCRdb's table has in-frame clones only and misses some. The sample has 100,000 to 150,000 clones, approximately 92% seen once. This material consisted of peripheral blood, taken on day 0 of AZD1222 vaccination. The receptors derive from an adult in good health. Each CDR3 is given with its conserved first and last residue. Each record gives: J gene, V gene, D gene, clone size, CDR3 length, CDR3 DNA, CDR3 protein. D genes are given only for firm matches. Rows give clone size only sometimes, using once, few, many, or a class for an expanded clone.

J: TRBJ2-7; V: TRBV20-1; D: .; size: .; length: 13; DNA: TGCAGTGCTAGTGGACGCTGGAGCTACGAGCAGTACTTC; CDR3: CSASGRWSYEQYF
J: TRBJ2-6; V: TRBV6-5; D: .; size: .; length: 14; DNA: TGTGCCAGCAGCTGGGTGTCTGGGGCCAACGTCCTGACTTTC; CDR3: CASSWVSGANVLTF
J: TRBJ2-1; V: TRBV3-1/TRBV3-2; D: TRBD2; size: .; length: 11; DNA: TGTGCCAGCACGATAGCGGGTGAGCAGTTCTTC; CDR3: CASTIAGEQFF
J: TRBJ1-1; V: TRBV11-2; D: TRBD1; size: .; length: 14; DNA: TGTGCCAGCAGCAGTCAAACAGGGGGCACTGAAGCTTTCTTT; CDR3: CASSSQTGGTEAFF
J: TRBJ1-2; V: TRBV10-3; D: .; size: .; length: 10; DNA: TGTGCCCACGGCGACTATGGCTACACCTTC; CDR3: CAHGDYGYTF
J: TRBJ2-4; V: TRBV19; D: .; size: .; length: 13; DNA: TGTGCCAGTAGTCCGGGGGTAAAAAACATTCAGTACTTC; CDR3: CASSPGVKNIQYF
J: TRBJ1-2; V: TRBV30; D: .; size: .; length: 10; DNA: TGTGCCTGGGGGGGGAACGGCTACACCTTC; CDR3: CAWGGNGYTF
J: TRBJ2-7; V: TRBV10-3; D: .; size: once; length: 14; DNA: TGTGCCATCAGAAACAGCAGAGACTCCTACGAGCAGTACTTC; CDR3: CAIRNSRDSYEQYF
J: TRBJ2-7; V: TRBV7-2; D: .; size: .; length: 15; DNA: TGTGCCAGCAGCTTAGCGGGGGGGCCCACCTACGAGCAGTACTTC; CDR3: CASSLAGGPTYEQYF
J: TRBJ2-7; V: TRBV6-4; D: TRBD1; size: .; length: 15; DNA: TGTGCCAGCAGTGACGCCCGGGACAGGGTTTACGAGCAGTACTTC; CDR3: CASSDARDRVYEQYF